These 8 T cell receptor beta chains were all obtained from the same sample, sequenced in a study of cytomegalovirus exposure and HLA in healthy donors. TCRdb's table, derived via immunoSEQ multiplex PCR, lists solely in-frame clones and lacks some. The top ten hold approximately 3% of the sample, which has more than 150,000 clones, approximately 83% seen once. Sequenced sample: PBMCs. These receptors were obtained from a woman aged 18-29 years in good health and CMV-seropositive.

The V call is TRBV29-1, the J call TRBJ2-3, with D perhaps matching TRBD1 (6 bases). CDR3 length: 15 amino acids. The ends were cut back, 8 bases at V and 3 bases at J, with 21 bases in the middle. The germline CDR1 and CDR2 sequences are SQVTM and ANQGSEA. The CDR3 coding sequence is TGCAGCCACTGGGACGGGGTGGGACATACAGATACGCAGTATTTT. Its protein product is CSHWDGVGHTDTQYF.

With regard to this clone: A much larger clone differs by one base, so this may be a read error. The CDR3 sequence: CASSYRGQDYGYTF. In nucleotides, the CDR3 is TGTGCCAGCAGTTACAGGGGGCAGGACTATGGCTACACCTTC. This sequence joins TRBV6-5 and TRBJ1-2; TRBD1 aligns across 7 bases. The V segment lost 2 bases and the J segment 3 bases; nucleotides outside the gene matches: 3. Germline CDR1 reads MNHEY; CDR2 reads SVGAGI. The CDR3 is made up of 14 amino acids.

This chain joins TRBV6-5 and TRBJ1-1; 9 bases agree with TRBD1. V lost 1 base to trimming and J lost 6 bases; unmatched junction nucleotides: 6. This CDR3 has 15 amino acids. Germline-derived CDR1 and CDR2 are MNHEY and SVGAGI. The CDR3 DNA is TGTGCCAGCAGTTACTGGGGGGGGGACAGGGCTGAAGCTTTCTTT. Encoded protein: CASSYWGGDRAEAFF.

The chain couples TRBV6-5 to TRBJ2-2, with D perhaps TRBD1 (5 bases). Germline lookup yields CDR1 MNHEY and CDR2 SVGAGI. The germline V and J ends were trimmed by 0 bases and 0 bases, with 8 bases remaining between them. There are 16 residues in the CDR3. The CDR3 loop is CASSYSTVANTGELFF. The CDR3 coding sequence is TGTGCCAGCAGTTACTCGACAGTTGCGAACACCGGGGAGCTGTTTTTT.

The chain is built from TRBV6-4 and TRBJ2-1; no definite D call. There are 14 residues in the CDR3. The V and J ends lost 5 bases and 1 base respectively, with 9 bases between them. Germline CDR1 is MRHNA and CDR2 is SNTAGT. The CDR3 region is CASSSEWSYNEQFF. The CDR3 coding sequence is TGTGCCAGCAGTTCAGAATGGTCCTACAATGAGCAGTTCTTC.

The table lists this clone with a few counts. This rearrangement joins TRBV10-3 to TRBJ2-1; TRBD2 matches at 12 bases. Germline CDR1 is ENHRY and CDR2 is SYGVKD. V shed 10 bases and J 6 bases; nucleotides not matched to a gene: 13. The CDR3 runs 16 residues. CDR3 region: CATSSPSGGEGNEQFF. CDR3 coding DNA: TGTGCCACCTCATCGCCTAGCGGGGGGGAGGGCAATGAGCAGTTCTTC.

The CDR3 DNA reads TGTGCCAGCAGTCAGGCGGCCAGGGGTATCTATGGCTACACCTTC. Its translation is CASSQAARGIYGYTF. The V gene is TRBV27, the J gene TRBJ1-2, with a weak D call TRBD1 (6 bases). Trimming stripped 5 bases from V and 4 bases from J, with 17 bases between. Germline CDR1 reads MNHEY; CDR2 reads SMNVEV (reference sequence). The CDR3 is 15 amino acids.

The rearrangement links TRBV28 to TRBJ1-2, with D possibly TRBD1 on 5 matching bases. This CDR3 contains 12 residues. Germline V gives CDR1 MDHEN, CDR2 SYDVKM. Trimming removed 4 bases from V and 11 bases from J, with 14 bases in between. This chain's CDR3 is CASSSGTTKYTF. The DNA of the CDR3 is TGTGCCAGCAGTTCCGGGACTACCAAATACACCTTC.